Presented here are 18 T cell receptor beta chains from one specimen sequenced in a study of molecular identifiers for immune sequencing clone quantification. TCRdb re-called the PCR reads with MiXCR, one entry per CDR3 protein. The sample lists around 470,000 distinct CDR3 sequences, 20% to 25% occurring once. Input material: naive CD8+ T cells from blood, with Jurkat cell RNA spiked in. Subset denoted: FACS-sorted CD8+CD4-CCR7+CD45RA+ naive T cells. The receptor set was obtained from a human donor in good health. Some libraries in this study had Jurkat cell RNA spiked in.

This clonotype was detected a few times. The genes are TRBV29-1 and TRBJ1-2, with D uncertain. This CDR3 spans 13 amino acids. Germline lookup yields CDR1 SQVTM and CDR2 ANQGSEA. V was cut by 1 base and J by 3 bases, with 9 bases left in between. This chain's CDR3 is CSVEGRSDYGYTF. In DNA, the CDR3 is TGCAGCGTTGAAGGGAGGAGCGACTATGGCTACACCTTC.

On this clonotype: A much larger clone sits a single nucleotide away, making a read error possible. This chain uses TRBV11-2 with TRBJ2-7, with D hard to call. The CDR3 contains 14 residues. Per the germline V gene, CDR1 is SGHAT and CDR2 is FQNNGV. V was clipped by 5 bases and J by 4 bases, with 15 bases between them. The CDR3 region has the DNA TGTGCCAGCAGCCCCTACCCCCTCGGGTACGAGCAGTACTTC. Translated: CASSPYPLGYEQYF.

As to this clonotype: A much larger clone lies one base from this, so it may be a read error. The chain carries TRBV5-1 and TRBJ2-7, with a possible D match to TRBD1 (6 bases). CDR1 and CDR2 (germline): SGHRS, YFSETQ. The CDR3 contains 14 residues. The V end was cut by 7 bases, the J end by 1 base, with 15 bases between. The DNA for the CDR3 is TGCGCCAGCGGGCATGCCGGACAGTCCTACGAGCAGTACTTC. Translating gives CASGHAGQSYEQYF.

The chain links TRBV9 to TRBJ1-1; 10 bases agree with TRBD1. In germline, CDR1 is SGDLS, CDR2 YYNGEE. The CDR3 totals 15 residues. V lost 3 bases to trimming and J lost 0 bases; unmatched junction nucleotides: 2. The CDR3: CASSEGQGVNTEAFF. DNA for the CDR3: TGTGCCAGCAGCGAAGGACAGGGGGTGAACACTGAAGCTTTCTTT.

This clonotype was found many times. The chain is built from TRBV19 and TRBJ2-7; a possible D gene is TRBD1 (6 bases). The V end was cut by 3 bases, the J end by 2 bases, with 11 bases between. Per germline, CDR1 LNHDA and CDR2 SQIVND (reference sequence). The CDR3 sequence is 14 residues long. The chain's CDR3 is CASSIGTPAYEQYF. CDR3 nucleotides: TGTGCCAGTAGTATCGGGACACCTGCCTACGAGCAGTACTTC.

This clonotype was seen at least ten times. The genes are TRBV29-1 and TRBJ1-1, with a tentative D call TRBD1 (5 bases). Per germline, CDR1 SQVTM and CDR2 ANQGSEA. The CDR3 has 15 residues. With 1 base removed from V and 5 bases from J, the gap between germline ends came to 17 bases. This CDR3 reads CSVEGTRGARTEAFF. The CDR3 DNA is TGCAGCGTTGAAGGCACGAGGGGCGCGAGGACTGAAGCTTTCTTT.

The gene calls are TRBV2 and TRBJ2-7; D unclear. The CDR3 consists of 14 residues. V was pared by 1 base and J by 2 bases, with 9 bases between. Germline V CDR1 and CDR2: SNHLY, FYNNEI. Here the CDR3 reads CASSEGPAAYEQYF. The CDR3 DNA follows: TGTGCCAGCAGTGAAGGGCCGGCAGCCTACGAGCAGTACTTC. Complete variable domain (other parts from reference TRBV2 and TRBJ2-7): EPEVTQTPSHQVTQMGQEVILRCVPISNHLYFYWYRQILGQKVEFLVSFYNNEISEKSEIFDDQFSVERPDGSNFTLKIRSTKLEDSAMYFCASSEGPAAYEQYFGPGTRLTVT.

The table lists this clonotype with a few counts. V and J are TRBV28 and TRBJ1-1; D perhaps matches TRBD1 (6 bases). Between the trimmed V and J ends, which lost 5 bases and 4 bases, there was a span of 14 bases. Germline V lookup: CDR1 MDHEN, CDR2 SYDVKM. The CDR3 length is 14 residues. The chain's CDR3 is CASSGLGASTEAFF. In DNA form, the CDR3 reads TGTGCCAGCAGTGGGCTGGGGGCAAGCACTGAAGCTTTCTTT.

A remark on this clonotype: Its ends do not fully match the called genes, so a read error is possible. CDR3 DNA sequence: TGTGTCAGCAAGGTAGCCTTTGAGCAGTTCTTC. Residues: CVSKVAFEQFF. V and J are TRBV6-2 or TRBV6-3 and TRBJ2-1; D is unclear. The length of the CDR3 is 11 residues. Germline lookup yields CDR1 MNHEY and CDR2 SVGEGT.

This clonotype appeared many times. V usage is TRBV24-1 and J usage is TRBJ2-2, with a possible D match to TRBD1 (6 bases). The V gene's germline CDR1 is KGHDR and CDR2 SFDVKD. The CDR3 spans 17 residues. V was clipped by 0 bases and J by 2 bases, with 12 bases between them. CDR3: CATSDLQGTPNTGELFF. The DNA of the CDR3 is TGTGCCACCAGTGATTTGCAGGGGACACCCAACACCGGGGAGCTGTTTTTT.

This clonotype was seen only a few times. The chain couples TRBV14 to TRBJ2-5; D ambiguous. Trimming removed 2 bases from V and 5 bases from J, with 3 bases in between. Germline V gene lookup returns CDR1 SGHDN and CDR2 FVKESK. CDR3 length: 11 amino acids. CDR3 protein: CASSQWETQYF. In DNA, the CDR3 is TGTGCCAGCAGCCAATGGGAGACCCAGTACTTC.

This clonotype was observed once. This could be a read error, since a much larger clone is one nucleotide away. Since no conserved phenylalanine or tryptophan closes the CDR3, a read error is the likely cause. This rearrangement joins TRBV29-1 to TRBJ1-5; D not resolved. Trimming shortened V by 4 bases and J by 3 bases, and 10 bases separated the two germline ends. Germline CDR1 reads SQVTM; CDR2 reads ANQGSEA. This CDR3 contains 13 residues. CDR3 in amino acids: CSVAPELNQPQHV. The CDR3 bases are TGCAGCGTTGCCCCGGAGCTCAATCAGCCCCAGCATGTT.

This clonotype was seen only a few times. This could be a read error, since a much larger clone is one nucleotide away. The V call is TRBV7-9, the J call TRBJ1-1; D possibly corresponds to TRBD1 (6 bases). Germline-derived CDR1 and CDR2 are SEHNR and FQNEAQ (reference sequence). CDR3 length equals 15 residues. CDR3 sequence: CASSSPGQPPTEALF. CDR3 nucleotide sequence: TGTGCCAGCAGCTCGCCGGGACAACCACCGACTGAAGCTCTCTTT.

This clonotype was seen more than once but under ten times. The gene calls are TRBV10-3 and TRBJ1-1; D perhaps matches TRBD1 (5 bases). The CDR3 has 15 residues. Germline CDR1 reads ENHRY; CDR2 reads SYGVKD. V was pared by 0 bases and J by 0 bases, with 8 bases between. CDR3 nucleotide sequence: TGTGCCATCAGTGAGTCGGGGCAGATGAACACTGAAGCTTTCTTT. The encoded protein is CAISESGQMNTEAFF.

The chain recombines TRBV30 with TRBJ2-7; 7 positions match TRBD1. V shed 5 bases, J shed 5 bases, and the junction held 6 bases outside the gene matches. CDR1 is GTSNPN, CDR2 SVGIG, per germline (reference sequence). This CDR3 comprises 12 residues. The DNA for the CDR3 is TGTGCCTGGGATTCACAGGGGAACGAGCAGTACTTC. It yields the protein CAWDSQGNEQYF. The full variable domain, in which reference TRBV30 and TRBJ2-7 provide the parts outside the CDR3, is SQTIHQWPATLVQPVGSPLSLECTVEGTSNPNLYWYRQAAGRGLQLLFYSVGIGQISSEVPQNLSASRPQDRQFILSSKKLLLSDSGFYLCAWDSQGNEQYFGPGTRLTVT.

This clonotype was found many times. This chain connects TRBV7-9 to TRBJ2-7; 8 bases map to TRBD1. This CDR3 is built from 16 residues. V lost 5 bases and J lost 0; bases outside the gene matches: 9. The germline V gene has CDR1 SEHNR and CDR2 FQNEAQ (reference sequence). The CDR3 region has the DNA TGTGCCAGCAGCCCGGTCGGGACAGGAATCTCCTACGAGCAGTACTTC. Protein sequence: CASSPVGTGISYEQYF.

This clonotype was seen a handful of times. This sequence joins TRBV20-1 and TRBJ2-1, with D perhaps given as TRBD1 or TRBD2 (5 bases each). Trimming cost V 7 bases and J 2 bases, with 12 bases left between them. CDR1 and CDR2 (germline): DFQATT, SNEGSKA (reference sequence). The CDR3 is made up of 13 amino acids. The CDR3 sequence is CSVPGTTYNEQFF. The CDR3 DNA sequence: TGCAGTGTTCCCGGGACGACCTACAATGAGCAGTTCTTC.

This clonotype was counted a few times. The J gene is TRBJ2-7, the V gene TRBV5-5, with 10 bases aligning to TRBD2. Germline V CDR1 and CDR2: SGHKS, YYEKEE (reference sequence). The CDR3 covers 17 residues. Trimming at V came to 5 bases and at J to 0 bases, leaving 11 bases not matched to a gene. CDR3 loop: CASRLRLAGAFSYEQYF. CDR3 DNA sequence: TGTGCCAGCAGATTGAGGCTAGCGGGGGCCTTCTCCTACGAGCAGTACTTC.